The sequence of this T cell receptor beta chain was determined in a study of a mutant IDH1 vaccine in newly diagnosed glioma. The CDR3 runs 16 residues. V trimming: 4 bases; J trimming: 6 bases; junction bases outside the gene matches: 13. Germline V gene sequence: CDR1 SGDLS, CDR2 YYNGEE. This clone has more than one count but fewer than ten. Its cognate antigen is unknown. Time point in this sample: week 5, during vaccination. Vaccination comprised doses that each held 300 ug of mutant IDH1 20-mer peptide, plus topical imiquimod. Clones were sequenced by immunoSEQ multiplex PCR, and TCRdb holds only the in-frame ones, with some missing. Of about 53,000 clones in the sample, about 80% were seen once.

The chain joins TRBV9 to TRBJ1-2; the match to TRBD1 covers 9 bases. This receptor was obtained from a woman younger than 35 with glioma. Some clones in this sample may be carry-over from other donors' samples. The sample here was PBMCs, taken from a glioma patient whose treatment included an IDH1 peptide vaccine. CDR3 DNA: TGTGCCAGCAGCAGGGGACAGGGAATGGTTTTGGATGGCTACACCTTC. It specifies CASSRGQGMVLDGYTF.